The T cell receptor (beta chain) under discussion was sequenced for a study of neurological immune-mediated disorders. MiXCR, run by TCRdb on the 5' RACE reads, gives a single entry per CDR3 protein. The repertoire holds tens of thousands of distinct CDR3 sequences, with around 3.8% as singletons. This CDR3 spans 13 amino acids. Germline V gene data show CDR1 as SQVTM and CDR2 as ANQGSEA. V was clipped by 3 bases and J by 1 base, with 6 bases between them. This clonotype was detected ten times or more. This sequence originates from a woman in her fifties or sixties with multiple sclerosis. The gene calls are TRBV29-1 and TRBJ1-4, with D unclear. Sequencing input: PBMCs. For the CDR3, the DNA is TGCAGCGTTGATATTGGAACTAATGAAAAACTGTTTTTT. It encodes CSVDIGTNEKLFF.